This TCR beta chain appears in the sequencing data of a study of T cells in Graves' hyperthyroidism and ophthalmopathy. On the study more broadly: Peripheral blood draws took place at initial diagnosis, ahead of any treatment.

The hyperthyroidism was newly diagnosed and had lasted under 2 months; the patients were aged 18 to 65. The source material, RNA transcripts, was used to amplify TCR beta CDR3 regions. The primer set for the first-round RT-PCR of the TCR CDR3 was HTBI. Each CDR3 protein gets one entry after TCRdb re-called the multiplex PCR reads with MiXCR. The sample has approximately 420,000 distinct CDR3 sequences, approximately 13% seen once. The germline CDR1 and CDR2 sequences are LNHNV and YYDKDF (reference sequence). The CDR3 contains 13 residues. V lost 6 bases, J lost 1 base, and 9 bases lay in between. Study-wide results and caveats: Ophthalmopathy, which appeared later, was predicted by the model a median about 6 months before onset. Blood samples included most of the expanded thyroid clonotypes exceeding 0.001.

The sample holds many counts of this clonotype. The antigen is not known. Sequencing input: blood. The receptor's source is a woman aged 18-29 years with Graves' hyperthyroidism. The rearrangement links TRBV15 to TRBJ1-1, with TRBD1 as a possible D gene (5 bases). The CDR3 DNA is TGTGCCACCAGTCTCGGACAGAACACTGAAGCTTTCTTT. As protein: CATSLGQNTEAFF.